The 21 T cell receptor beta chains in this list originate from one sample, sequenced in a study of blood T cell repertoires in COVID-19. Using immunoSEQ multiplex PCR, the repertoire was profiled, and TCRdb retains in-frame clones only, with some absent. The sample includes over 200,000 clones, 75% to 90% of them seen just once. The specimen was peripheral blood. These receptors were collected from a man aged 40-50 years with acute or convalescent COVID-19.

The J gene is TRBJ1-5, the V gene TRBV20-1; a weak D match, TRBD1 (5 bases). The CDR3 consists of 16 residues. Germline V gene lookup returns CDR1 DFQATT and CDR2 SNEGSKA (reference sequence). Trimming stripped 3 bases from V and 0 bases from J, with 15 bases between. The CDR3 reads CSASGAGGYSNQPQHF. DNA of the CDR3: TGCAGTGCTAGTGGGGCGGGGGGATATAGCAATCAGCCCCAGCATTTT.

This sequence joins TRBV6-5 and TRBJ2-1; 9 bases fit TRBD1. The CDR3 is 13 residues long. Germline V gene sequence: CDR1 MNHEY, CDR2 SVGAGI. After removal of 7 bases from V and 6 bases from J, the junction contained 4 bases not matched to a gene. CDR3 DNA: TGTGCCAGCACCTGGGACAGGGTCAATGAGCAGTTCTTC. Amino acids: CASTWDRVNEQFF.

This rearrangement joins TRBV5-1 to TRBJ2-5, with 10 bases lining up with TRBD2. Trimming at V came to 1 base and at J to 4 bases, leaving 10 bases not matched to a gene. The CDR3 is 17 residues long. Germline CDR1 SGHRS, CDR2 YFSETQ. This chain's CDR3 is CASSLRPSGSESETQYF. For the CDR3, the DNA is TGCGCCAGCAGCTTGAGGCCTAGCGGGAGCGAGTCAGAGACCCAGTACTTC.

V and J are TRBV3-1 (or the pseudogene TRBV3-2) and TRBJ1-2; 7 bases fit TRBD1. CDR3 length equals 15 residues. V gave up 4 bases and J gave up 7 bases; unmatched junction bases: 12. Looked up from germline, CDR1 is LGHDT and CDR2 is YNNKEL (reference sequence). Here the CDR3 reads CASSLTGNLRSGYTF. The CDR3 DNA is TGTGCCAGCAGCCTGACAGGGAATCTGAGAAGTGGCTACACCTTC.

The gene calls are TRBV2 and TRBJ2-5, with D unresolved. The CDR3 is made up of 12 amino acids. CDR1 is SNHLY and CDR2 is FYNNEI in the germline V gene. Trimming cost V 8 bases and J 2 bases, with 9 bases left between them. CDR3 in DNA: TGTGCCAGCGGAGCGAGACAAGAGACCCAGTACTTC. As protein: CASGARQETQYF.

V gene TRBV19 combines with J gene TRBJ2-7; TRBD2 agrees at 11 bases. The CDR3 consists of 13 residues. Germline CDR1 is LNHDA and CDR2 is SQIVND (reference sequence). The V and J ends lost 6 bases and 5 bases, in that order; junction bases with no gene match: 3. The CDR3 DNA reads as TGTGCCAGTAGCGGGACTAGCGGCCACGAGCAGTACTTC. It specifies CASSGTSGHEQYF.

The chain couples TRBV10-1 to TRBJ2-7; 9 bases fit TRBD2. The germline CDR1 and CDR2 sequences are WNHNN and SYGVQD (reference sequence). The CDR3 sequence is 14 residues long. V lost 2 bases, J lost 5 bases, and 4 bases stayed unmatched. The chain's CDR3 is CASSELAGSHEQYF. DNA of the CDR3: TGCGCCAGCAGTGAGCTAGCGGGATCCCACGAGCAGTACTTC.

The rearrangement uses TRBV4-3 and TRBJ2-2; D may be TRBD2 (5 bases). Germline loops: CDR1 LGHNA, CDR2 YSLEER. Trimming removed 4 bases from V and 9 bases from J, with 21 bases in between. The CDR3 covers 16 residues. The CDR3 DNA is TGCGCCAGCAGCCCCCAGTCGGGCGGGTTCAGGCGGGAGCTGTTTTTT. Amino acids: CASSPQSGGFRRELFF.

The chain recombines TRBV7-8 with TRBJ1-2; TRBD1 is a possible D gene (6 bases). The CDR3 is 16 amino acids. The germline V and J ends were trimmed by 2 bases and 8 bases, with 21 bases remaining between them. Germline CDR1 is SGHVS and CDR2 is FQNEAQ. The chain's CDR3 is CASSLSWEQGIGGYTF. The CDR3 DNA is TGTGCCAGCAGCTTAAGCTGGGAACAGGGCATAGGAGGCTACACCTTC. Complete variable domain (other parts from reference TRBV7-8 and TRBJ1-2): GAGVSQSPRYKVAKRGQDVALRCDPISGHVSLFWYQQALGQGPEFLTYFQNEAQLDKSGLPSDRFFAERPEGSVSTLKIQRTQQEDSAVYLCASSLSWEQGIGGYTFGSGTRLTVV.

V gene TRBV28 combines with J gene TRBJ2-2; 8 positions agree with TRBD1. The CDR3 is 15 amino acids. In germline, CDR1 is MDHEN, CDR2 SYDVKM. V trimming: 5 bases; J trimming: 6 bases; junction bases outside the gene matches: 8. The CDR3 region has the DNA TGTGCCAGCAGTCCCGCCGGACAGGGTTCCGGGGAGCTGTTTTTT. It translates to CASSPAGQGSGELFF.

This rearrangement joins TRBV7-9 to TRBJ2-7, with TRBD1 as a possible D gene (6 bases). CDR1 is SEHNR and CDR2 is FQNEAQ in the germline V gene (reference sequence). V shed 3 bases and J shed 3 bases, with 15 bases lying between them. The CDR3 extends over 15 amino acids. The CDR3 loop is CASSFKKDRIYEQYF. Written as DNA, the CDR3 is TGTGCCAGCAGCTTTAAGAAGGACAGAATCTACGAGCAGTACTTC.

The V and J genes are TRBV6-5 and TRBJ1-1; D perhaps matches TRBD1 (6 bases). The CDR3 is 11 residues long. Between the trimmed V and J ends, which lost 6 bases and 7 bases, there was a span of 9 bases. Germline V gene lookup returns CDR1 MNHEY and CDR2 SVGAGI. The CDR3 reads CASSWTVEAFF. The DNA of the CDR3 is TGTGCCAGCAGCTGGACAGTTGAAGCTTTCTTT.

J is TRBJ1-2 and V is TRBV5-1; tentative D call: TRBD1 (6 bases). CDR3 length: 13 amino acids. Germline V lookup: CDR1 SGHRS, CDR2 YFSETQ. V lost 0 bases and J 8 bases, leaving 11 bases between the germline ends. The CDR3 is CASSLEGGGGYTF. The DNA of the CDR3 is TGCGCCAGCAGCTTGGAAGGGGGTGGAGGCTACACCTTC.

The chain recombines TRBV30 with TRBJ1-1, with D unclear. Between the trimmed V and J ends, which lost 0 bases and 3 bases, there was a span of 2 bases. There are 11 residues in the CDR3. In germline, CDR1 is GTSNPN, CDR2 SVGIG (reference sequence). CDR3 region: CAWSVYTEAFF. The CDR3 DNA reads TGTGCCTGGAGTGTCTACACTGAAGCTTTCTTT.

This chain links TRBV14 with TRBJ2-1; D ambiguous. The germline V gene encodes CDR1 SGHDN and CDR2 FVKESK. CDR3 length equals 14 residues. Between the trimmed V and J ends, which lost 3 bases and 0 bases, there was a span of 6 bases. CDR3 loop: CASSQLSSYNEQFF. CDR3 nucleotide sequence: TGTGCCAGCAGCCAGTTGAGCTCCTACAATGAGCAGTTCTTC. The full variable domain, completed using reference TRBV14 and TRBJ2-1, is EAGVTQFPSHSVIEKGQTVTLRCDPISGHDNLYWYRRVMGKEIKFLLHFVKESKQDESGMPNNRFLAERTGGTYSTLKVQPAELEDSGVYFCASSQLSSYNEQFFGPGTRLTVL.

The rearrangement links TRBV6-5 to TRBJ1-4; D is uncertain. The V gene lost 6 bases and the J gene lost 8 bases, with 7 bases spanning the gap. The CDR3 is 11 amino acids. Per the germline V gene, CDR1 is MNHEY and CDR2 is SVGAGI. The CDR3 DNA reads TGTGCCAGCAGGGCTTTAGAAAAACTGTTTTTT. This codes for CASRALEKLFF.

The chain recombines TRBV23-1 with TRBJ2-1; D may be TRBD1 (6 bases). TRBV23-1 is an ORF, with its function uncertain. The CDR3 is made up of 18 amino acids. Trimming took off 4 bases at V and 10 bases at J, with 29 bases between the two ends. The CDR3 loop reads CASSLDLNRDTPIAEQFF. As DNA, the CDR3 is TGCGCCAGCAGTCTTGACCTAAACCGGGACACCCCCATAGCGGAGCAGTTCTTC.

The V and J genes are TRBV12-3 or TRBV12-4 and TRBJ1-2, with D tentatively TRBD1 (5 bases). This CDR3 has 13 residues. V gave up 5 bases and J gave up 2 bases, with 9 bases separating them. The CDR3 protein is CASSQTENYGYTF. The CDR3 DNA reads TGTGCCAGCAGTCAGACAGAGAACTATGGCTACACCTTC.

Here the CDR3 reads CASSPNLGAGGETQYF. CDR3 nucleotides: TGTGCCAGCAGTCCCAACCTCGGGGCGGGAGGAGAGACCCAGTACTTC. The gene calls are TRBV25-1 and TRBJ2-5; 8 bases fit TRBD2. The CDR3 sequence is 16 residues long. The V gene end was trimmed by 5 bases and the J gene end by 4 bases; junction bases not matched to a gene: 12. Per the germline V gene, CDR1 is MGHDK and CDR2 is SYGVNS. Full variable domain (remainder filled in from reference TRBV25-1 and TRBJ2-5): EADIYQTPRYLVIGTGKKITLECSQTMGHDKMYWYQQDPGMELHLIHYSYGVNSTEKGDLSSESTVSRIRTEHFPLTLESARPSHTSQYLCASSPNLGAGGETQYFGPGTRLLVL.

This clone was counted only a few times. A read error may produce the germline difference seen at one junction end. V gene TRBV6-2 or TRBV6-3 combines with J gene TRBJ2-7, with unresolved D. CDR1 and CDR2 (germline): MNHEY, SVGEGT. The CDR3 has 11 residues. CDR3 protein: CASSYPEVLHF. The CDR3 nucleotides are TGTGCCAGCAGTTACCCAGAGGTGCTCCACTTC.

The chain joins TRBV6-4 to TRBJ2-3; maybe TRBD2 (6 bases). The length of the CDR3 is 16 residues. The V gene's germline CDR1 is MRHNA and CDR2 SNTAGT. V was cut by 0 bases and J by 2 bases, with 12 bases left in between. The CDR3, as DNA: TGTGCCAGCAGTGACTCGGGGGGAGAGGCCACAGATACGCAGTATTTT. Encoded protein: CASSDSGGEATDTQYF.